The rows below give T cell receptor beta chains drawn from one sample of a study of blood T cell repertoires in COVID-19. Assay used: immunoSEQ multiplex PCR; TCRdb lists only in-frame clones, some missing. The sample has 250,000 to 300,000 clones; 85% to 90% are singletons. Sequenced sample: peripheral blood. These receptors were obtained from a woman in her twenties or thirties with COVID-19, enrolled during active disease. The CDR3 runs from the conserved cysteine through the conserved F or W. The D gene is left open where the match is weak. Size tells how often a clone was seen (once, few, many) or the class of an expanded clone, and some rows leave it out.

TRBJ1-2	TRBD1	15	.	TRBV11-2	CASSSPNRGSRGYTF	TGTGCCAGCAGCTCCCCGAACAGGGGTTCACGAGGCTACACCTTC
TRBJ1-2	TRBD1	16	.	TRBV4-1	CASSLGQGAVNYGYTF	TGCGCCAGCAGCCTTGGACAGGGGGCGGTGAACTATGGCTACACCTTC
TRBJ2-7	TRBD2	18	.	TRBV5-1	CASSLGSTSGGAYGEQYF	TGCGCCAGCAGCTTGGGCAGCACTAGCGGGGGGGCGTATGGCGAGCAGTACTTC
TRBJ2-3	TRBD1	14	.	TRBV27	CASRTQDRTDTQYF	TGTGCCAGCAGGACTCAGGACAGGACAGATACGCAGTATTTT
TRBJ2-6	.	18	.	TRBV14	CASSQVPGRHSGANVLTF	TGTGCCAGCAGCCAAGTCCCAGGCCGCCACTCTGGGGCCAACGTCCTGACTTTC
TRBJ1-1	.	14	.	TRBV2	CASSRTQMNTEAFF	TGTGCCAGCAGCCGGACTCAGATGAACACTGAAGCTTTCTTT
TRBJ2-3	TRBD1	15	.	TRBV6-5	CASSQDRGSLDTQYF	TGTGCCAGCAGTCAGGACAGGGGTTCTTTAGATACGCAGTATTTT
TRBJ2-3	.	13	.	TRBV6-5	CASRGQGRHTQYF	TGTGCCAGCAGGGGGCAGGGGCGACATACGCAGTATTTT
TRBJ1-1	.	13	.	TRBV6-5	CASSPSGQYEAFF	TGTGCCAGCAGCCCGTCTGGGCAGTATGAAGCTTTCTTT
TRBJ1-1	.	16	.	TRBV5-4	CATDAGLLEADTEAFF	TGTGCCACCGACGCTGGGTTGCTCGAGGCGGACACTGAAGCTTTCTTT
TRBJ2-7	.	13	many	TRBV18	CASFEGLTYEQYF	TGTGCCAGCTTCGAAGGACTTACCTACGAGCAGTACTTC
TRBJ1-5	.	14	.	TRBV18	CASSATIRGQPQHF	TGTGCCAGCTCAGCTACAATCAGGGGTCAGCCCCAGCATTTT
TRBJ2-5	TRBD2	18	.	TRBV5-5	CASSPGTSGGRYQETQYF	TGTGCCAGCAGTCCCGGGACTAGCGGGGGCCGGTACCAAGAGACCCAGTACTTC
TRBJ1-1	.	12	once	TRBV12-3/TRBV12-4	CASSSDSFEAFF	TGTGCCAGCAGTTCGGACAGCTTTGAAGCTTTCTTT
TRBJ2-5	.	11	.	TRBV21-1	CASSARETQYF	TGTGCCAGCAGCGCGCGAGAGACCCAGTACTTC
TRBJ1-5	.	13	.	TRBV15	CATSRRSGQPQHF	TGTGCCACCAGCAGACGTAGTGGTCAGCCCCAGCATTTT
TRBJ2-5	.	15	.	TRBV3-1/TRBV3-2	CASSQQTGIQETQYF	TGTGCCAGCAGCCAGCAGACAGGAATCCAAGAGACCCAGTACTTC
TRBJ2-2	TRBD1	14	.	TRBV27	CASREGRGNGELFF	TGTGCCAGCAGAGAAGGCAGGGGGAACGGGGAGCTGTTTTTT
TRBJ2-7	.	15	.	TRBV11-2	CASIESRGAHGEQYF	TGTGCCAGCATCGAATCCCGGGGGGCGCATGGCGAGCAGTACTTC
TRBJ1-2	.	15	.	TRBV19	CASSIGSGLFYGYTF	TGTGCCAGTAGTATCGGCTCGGGACTGTTTTATGGCTACACCTTC
TRBJ1-6	.	14	once	TRBV19	CASSIGGINSPLHF	TGTGCCAGTAGTATCGGGGGGATAAATTCACCCCTCCACTTT
TRBJ2-7	.	17	.	TRBV11-2	CASSLGPAGQSSYEQYF	TGTGCCAGCAGCCTAGGTCCAGCGGGTCAAAGCTCCTACGAGCAGTACTTC